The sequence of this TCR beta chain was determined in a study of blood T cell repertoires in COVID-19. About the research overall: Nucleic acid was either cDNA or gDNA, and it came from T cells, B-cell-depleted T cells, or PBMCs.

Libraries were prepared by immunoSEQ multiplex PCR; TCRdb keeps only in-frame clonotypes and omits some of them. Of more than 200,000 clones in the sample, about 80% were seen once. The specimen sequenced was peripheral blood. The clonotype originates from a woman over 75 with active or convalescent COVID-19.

Here the CDR3 DNA reads TGTGCCAGCAGCTTCCGATGGGGCGATACGCAGTATTTT. The encoded protein is CASSFRWGDTQYF. The rearrangement uses TRBV5-6 and TRBJ2-3; D possibly corresponds to TRBD1 (5 bases). V was clipped by 2 bases and J by 6 bases, with 10 bases between them. CDR3 length equals 13 residues. Germline V lookup: CDR1 SGHDT, CDR2 YYEEEE.